A selection of T cell receptor beta chains follows, all from one sample in a study of early T cells in non-severe SARS-CoV-2 infection. TCRdb redid the calling of the 5' RACE reads with MiXCR, one entry per CDR3 protein. The data hold approximately 60,000 distinct CDR3 sequences, with over 10% observed a single time. Material: whole blood. The origin of the receptors is an adult who was a healthcare worker with PCR-confirmed SARS-CoV-2 infection or an uninfected control (not recorded which). Each CDR3 is given with its conserved first and last residue. The D gene is left open where the match is weak. A clone size is listed for some rows: how often the clone was seen (once, few, many), or a class if it is expanded.

d_call j_call clone_size v_call cdr3_nt cdr3_aa
- TRBJ2-1 few TRBV5-1 TGCGCCAGCAGCTGGAGCGGGACAGCGAACTACAATGAGCAGTTCTTC CASSWSGTANYNEQFF
- TRBJ2-7 many TRBV25-1 TGTGCCAGCAGTAGAGGACAGAACTACGAGCAGTACTTC CASSRGQNYEQYF
- TRBJ2-5 - TRBV7-9 TGTGCCAGCAGCTCTAACCGGGACTTTAGACGAGAGACCCAGTACTTC CASSSNRDFRRETQYF
- TRBJ1-4 - TRBV4-1 TGCGCCAGCAGCGTCGAGTCGGGACTGTCTAATGAAAAACTGTTTTTT CASSVESGLSNEKLFF
TRBD1 TRBJ1-3 few TRBV7-2 TGTGCCAGCAGCTTAAGGACAGGGGGCTTGGTAGGAAACACCATATATTTT CASSLRTGGLVGNTIYF
- TRBJ2-2 many TRBV9 TGTGCCAGCAGCGTAGAAGGGGGGCAGTATAGCGGGGAGCTGTTTTTT CASSVEGGQYSGELFF
TRBD1 TRBJ1-5 few TRBV7-2 TGTGCCAGCTCGACAGGGGTGGGTCAGCCCCAGCATTTT CASSTGVGQPQHF
- TRBJ1-6 - TRBV6-1 TGTGCCAGCAGTGAGAGGGGCAGTCTTAATTCACCCCTCCACTTT CASSERGSLNSPLHF
TRBD2 TRBJ2-1 - TRBV7-9 TGTGCCAGCAGCTTATCTAGCGGGAGGGCCGATGAGCAGTTCTTC CASSLSSGRADEQFF
- TRBJ2-2 few TRBV5-5 TGTGCCAGCAGCTTGGCCCAGCGGACAACCACCGGGGAGCTGTTTTTT CASSLAQRTTTGELFF
- TRBJ2-1 - TRBV7-2 TGTGCCAGCAGCCAAGGGGTCGGGTACAATGAGCAGTTCTTC CASSQGVGYNEQFF
- TRBJ2-2 many TRBV5-1 TGCGCCAGCAGCTTGGGGGCAGCTAACACCGGGGAGCTGTTTTTT CASSLGAANTGELFF
- TRBJ2-3 many TRBV5-4 TGTGCCAGCAGCAACCCAGCCGCCGATACGCAGTATTTT CASSNPAADTQYF
- TRBJ2-4 - TRBV5-1 TGCGCCAGCAGCTTGGATCCAGGGGGAGGCAAAAACATTCAGTACTTC CASSLDPGGGKNIQYF
- TRBJ2-2 - TRBV10-3 TGTGCCATCAGTGAGTCGTTTAAACGGGAGCTGTTTTTT CAISESFKRELFF
- TRBJ2-3 - TRBV20-1 TGCAGTGCCCCCCCTGGTGGCTTGACTAGCACAGATACGCAGTATTTT CSAPPGGLTSTDTQYF
TRBD1 TRBJ1-4 many TRBV7-9 TGTGCCAGCAGCCCGACGACAGGGTTGTATGAAAAACTGTTTTTT CASSPTTGLYEKLFF
- TRBJ2-6 - TRBV5-1 TGCGCCACCTCCCCGGGACCACACTCTGGGGCCAACGTCCTGACTTTC CATSPGPHSGANVLTF
- TRBJ2-2 many TRBV11-2 TGTGCCAGCAGCTTAGCTGCGGGGTCCCCCGGGGAGCTGTTTTTT CASSLAAGSPGELFF
- TRBJ1-3 many TRBV10-3 TGTGCCATCAGGCGGGACTCTGGAAACACCATATATTTT CAIRRDSGNTIYF
TRBD2 TRBJ2-7 many TRBV29-1 TGCAGCGTGGCGGGAGCGGAGTTCTCCGAGCAGTACTTC CSVAGAEFSEQYF
TRBD1 TRBJ1-1 many TRBV12-3/TRBV12-4 TGTGCCAGCAGTGGACAGGGAACTTTCCCTGAAGCTTTCTTT CASSGQGTFPEAFF
- TRBJ2-5 few TRBV5-4 TGTGCCAGCAGCTTGGGGCAGGCAGGTCAAGAGACCCAGTACTTC CASSLGQAGQETQYF
- TRBJ1-1 - TRBV2 TGTGCCAGTTCAGTTGGGTATGGGGTTGAAGCTTTCTTT CASSVGYGVEAFF
- TRBJ1-5 - TRBV29-1 TGCAGCGTCCAACTTAGCAATCAGCCCCAGCATTTT CSVQLSNQPQHF
TRBD1 TRBJ1-2 - TRBV19 TGTGCCAGTAGTATAGGGGGCAGGGGGCCTTCTCTCGGTGGCTACACCTTC CASSIGGRGPSLGGYTF
- TRBJ1-1 few TRBV30 TGTGCCTGGAGTGACGTGGGGAACACTGAAGCTTTCTTT CAWSDVGNTEAFF
TRBD2 TRBJ2-1 many TRBV11-2 TGTGCCAGCAGCTTAGATGGGGGGGGACTAGCGGGAGAGCGTGAGCAGTTCTTC CASSLDGGGLAGEREQFF
- TRBJ2-7 many TRBV12-5 TGTGCTAGTGGCCCGAACTCGCCTACAGGCAACGAGCAGTACTTC CASGPNSPTGNEQYF
- TRBJ2-1 many TRBV29-1 TGCAGCGTGGAGGGGGATCTCAATGAGCAGTTCTTC CSVEGDLNEQFF
- TRBJ2-6 many TRBV19 TGTGCCAGTAGCAAACCGGGACAAGTAACAGTCGGAGGGGCCAACGTCCTGACTTTC CASSKPGQVTVGGANVLTF
- TRBJ1-1 many TRBV3-1 TGTGCCAGCAGCCGCGTGAATCGGTACACTGAAGCTTTCTTT CASSRVNRYTEAFF
- TRBJ2-1 - TRBV24-1 TGTGCCACCAGTGACCCGGACAGCTCCTACAATGAGCAGTTCTTC CATSDPDSSYNEQFF
- TRBJ1-2 many TRBV10-2 TGCGCCAGCAGTGAGTCGTCAGGGAACTATGGCTACACCTTC CASSESSGNYGYTF
TRBD2 TRBJ2-1 many TRBV24-1 TGTGCCACCAGTGATCCCCAGACTAGCGGGAGGGGCTACAATGAGCAGTTCTTC CATSDPQTSGRGYNEQFF
TRBD1 TRBJ2-7 many TRBV5-1 TGCGCCAGCAGCGGGGGACAGGGCTATAACGACGAGCAGTACTTC CASSGGQGYNDEQYF
TRBD2 TRBJ2-1 few TRBV20-1 TGCAGTGCTAGAGATCCAGCGGGAGTTGGAGATGAGCAGTTCTTC CSARDPAGVGDEQFF
- TRBJ2-7 many TRBV21-1 TGTGCCCCGCGCCGGGGGAACGAGCAGTACTTC CAPRRGNEQYF
- TRBJ2-3 many TRBV30 TGTGCCTGGCATCAAGGAGATACGCAGTATTTT CAWHQGDTQYF
- TRBJ2-6 many TRBV28 TGTGCCAGCAGTTTTATAGGCACGAAGGGGTCTGGGGCCAACGTCCTGACTTTC CASSFIGTKGSGANVLTF
- TRBJ1-2 few TRBV28 TGTGCCAGCAGTTTAGGAGGGTTTGGCTACACCTTC CASSLGGFGYTF
- TRBJ2-2 few TRBV10-2 TGCGCCAGCAGTGGGGCAGGGGCCCGTGGCACCGGGGAGCTGTTTTTT CASSGAGARGTGELFF
- TRBJ2-7 - TRBV14 TGTGCCAGCAGCCTCACGGGGCATAAGGACGAGCAGTACTTC CASSLTGHKDEQYF
- TRBJ2-7 many TRBV11-2 TGTGCCAGCAGCCCAGGGATGGAGCGCTCCTACGAGCAGTACTTC CASSPGMERSYEQYF
- TRBJ1-6 many TRBV10-3 TGTGCCATCAGAGACGGGGAGGGGAGTTCACCCCTCCACTTT CAIRDGEGSSPLHF
- TRBJ2-7 many TRBV14 TGTGCCAGCAGCCGGGGGGACCCCAGGGAGCAGTACTTC CASSRGDPREQYF
TRBD1 TRBJ1-2 few TRBV4-1 TGCGCCAGCAGCCAAGCTCAGATTCAGGACAGGGGGCTTGGCTACACCTTC CASSQAQIQDRGLGYTF
- TRBJ2-7 - TRBV2 TGTGCCAGCAGACCCGTAGCGGAGCAGTACTTC CASRPVAEQYF
- TRBJ2-7 many TRBV29-1 TGCAGCGCTACGGGACCGACCAGGGGCGAGCAGTACTTC CSATGPTRGEQYF
- TRBJ2-3 many TRBV10-3 TGTGCCACTTCCCAGGGGGATACGCAGTATTTT CATSQGDTQYF
- TRBJ2-2 many TRBV19 TGTGCCAGTAGCAGACAGTCCCCGAACACCGGGGAGCTGTTTTTT CASSRQSPNTGELFF
- TRBJ1-1 - TRBV18 TGTGCCAGCTCACCGGAGGAAGGGGCTGAAGCTTTCTTT CASSPEEGAEAFF
- TRBJ1-5 many TRBV7-2 TGTGCCAGCAGCCTCAAGGCGGGTTTGCAGCCCCAGCATTTT CASSLKAGLQPQHF
TRBD1 TRBJ1-2 many TRBV18 TGTGCCAGCTCAGCCGGGACAGGGAACTATGGCTACACCTTC CASSAGTGNYGYTF
- TRBJ1-1 - TRBV28 TGTGCCACCGGGCCGGGAGCCATGAACACTGAAGCTTTCTTT CATGPGAMNTEAFF